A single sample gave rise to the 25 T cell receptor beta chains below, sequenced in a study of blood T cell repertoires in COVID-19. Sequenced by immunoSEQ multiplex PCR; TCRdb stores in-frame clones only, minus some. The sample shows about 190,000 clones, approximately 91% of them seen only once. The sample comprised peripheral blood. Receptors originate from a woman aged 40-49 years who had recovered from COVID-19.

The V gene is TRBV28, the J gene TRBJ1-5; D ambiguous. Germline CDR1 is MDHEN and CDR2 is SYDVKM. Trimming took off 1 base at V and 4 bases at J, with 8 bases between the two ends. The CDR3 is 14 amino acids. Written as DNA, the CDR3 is TGTGCCAGCAGTTTATTTGGCGGAAATCAGCCCCAGCATTTT. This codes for CASSLFGGNQPQHF.

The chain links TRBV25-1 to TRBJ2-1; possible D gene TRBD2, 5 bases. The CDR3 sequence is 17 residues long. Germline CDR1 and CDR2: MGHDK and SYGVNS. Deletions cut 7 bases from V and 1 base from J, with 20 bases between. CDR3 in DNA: TGTGCCAGCATATCTACTACGGCGGGCGAATCCTACAATGAGCAGTTCTTC. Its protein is CASISTTAGESYNEQFF. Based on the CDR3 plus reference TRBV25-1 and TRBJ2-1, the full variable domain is EADIYQTPRYLVIGTGKKITLECSQTMGHDKMYWYQQDPGMELHLIHYSYGVNSTEKGDLSSESTVSRIRTEHFPLTLESARPSHTSQYLCASISTTAGESYNEQFFGPGTRLTVL.

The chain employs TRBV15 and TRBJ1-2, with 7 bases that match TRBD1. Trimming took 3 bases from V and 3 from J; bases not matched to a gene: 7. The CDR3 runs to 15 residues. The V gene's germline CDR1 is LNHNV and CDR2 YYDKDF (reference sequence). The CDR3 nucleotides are TGTGCCACCAGCAGTCCCACCGGGACAGACTATGGCTACACCTTC. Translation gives CATSSPTGTDYGYTF.

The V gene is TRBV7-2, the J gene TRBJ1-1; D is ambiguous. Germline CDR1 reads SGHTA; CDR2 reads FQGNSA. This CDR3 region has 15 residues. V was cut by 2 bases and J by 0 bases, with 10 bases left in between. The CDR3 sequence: CASSLSQNMNTEAFF. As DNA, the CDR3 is TGTGCCAGCAGCTTATCTCAGAATATGAACACTGAAGCTTTCTTT.

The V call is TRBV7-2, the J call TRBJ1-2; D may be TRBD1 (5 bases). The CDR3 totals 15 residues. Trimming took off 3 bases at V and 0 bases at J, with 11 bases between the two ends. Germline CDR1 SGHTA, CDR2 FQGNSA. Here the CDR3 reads CASSFDSAANYGYTF. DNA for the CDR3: TGTGCCAGCAGCTTCGACAGTGCAGCTAACTATGGCTACACCTTC.

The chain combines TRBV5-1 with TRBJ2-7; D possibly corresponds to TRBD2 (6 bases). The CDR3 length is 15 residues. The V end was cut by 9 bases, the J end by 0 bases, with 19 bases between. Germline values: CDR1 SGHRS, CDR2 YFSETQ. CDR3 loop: CATERLDGSSYEQYF. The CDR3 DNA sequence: TGCGCCACCGAGAGGTTGGACGGGAGCTCCTACGAGCAGTACTTC.

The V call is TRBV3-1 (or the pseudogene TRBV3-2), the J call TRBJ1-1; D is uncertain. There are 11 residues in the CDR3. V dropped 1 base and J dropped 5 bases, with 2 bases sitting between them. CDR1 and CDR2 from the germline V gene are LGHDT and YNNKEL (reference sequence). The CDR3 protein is CASSQATEAFF. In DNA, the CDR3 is TGTGCCAGCAGCCAAGCTACTGAAGCTTTCTTT.

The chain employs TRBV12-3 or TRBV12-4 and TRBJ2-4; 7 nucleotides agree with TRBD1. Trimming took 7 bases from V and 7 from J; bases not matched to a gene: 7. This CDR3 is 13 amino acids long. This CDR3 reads CASKGDRANIQYF. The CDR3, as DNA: TGTGCCAGCAAGGGAGACAGGGCGAACATTCAGTACTTC.

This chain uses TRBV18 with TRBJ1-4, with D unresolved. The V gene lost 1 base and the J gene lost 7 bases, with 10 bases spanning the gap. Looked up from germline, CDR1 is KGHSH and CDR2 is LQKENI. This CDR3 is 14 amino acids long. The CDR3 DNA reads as TGTGCCAGCTCACCACATCAGAGGGTTGAAAAACTGTTTTTT. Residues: CASSPHQRVEKLFF.

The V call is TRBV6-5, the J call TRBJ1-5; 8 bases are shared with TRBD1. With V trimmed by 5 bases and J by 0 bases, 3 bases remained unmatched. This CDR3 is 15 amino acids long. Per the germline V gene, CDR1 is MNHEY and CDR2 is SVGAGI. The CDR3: CASSRQGYSNQPQHF. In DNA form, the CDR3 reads TGTGCCAGCAGTCGACAGGGGTATAGCAATCAGCCCCAGCATTTT.

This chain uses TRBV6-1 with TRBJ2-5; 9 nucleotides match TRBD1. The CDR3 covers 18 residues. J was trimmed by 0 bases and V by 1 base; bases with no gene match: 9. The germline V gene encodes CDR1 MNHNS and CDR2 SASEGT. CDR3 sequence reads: CASSEGKTGGTNQETQYF. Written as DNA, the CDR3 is TGTGCCAGCAGTGAAGGAAAGACAGGGGGGACCAACCAAGAGACCCAGTACTTC.

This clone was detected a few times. For the CDR3, the DNA is TGTGCCAGCAGTTTCGGGAGATACAATGAGCAGTTCTTC. Translated, it gives CASSFGRYNEQFF. J is TRBJ2-1 and V is TRBV27; TRBD2 is a possible D gene (6 bases). The germline V gene has CDR1 MNHEY and CDR2 SMNVEV (reference sequence). V lost 3 bases and J 4 bases, leaving 7 bases between the germline ends. CDR3 length equals 13 residues.

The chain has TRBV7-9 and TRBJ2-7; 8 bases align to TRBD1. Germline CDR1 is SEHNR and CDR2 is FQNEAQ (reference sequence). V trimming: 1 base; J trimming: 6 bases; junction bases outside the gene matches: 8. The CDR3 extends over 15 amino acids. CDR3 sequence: CASSLGGQGVLEQYF. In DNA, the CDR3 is TGTGCCAGCAGCTTAGGAGGACAGGGAGTTCTCGAGCAGTACTTC.

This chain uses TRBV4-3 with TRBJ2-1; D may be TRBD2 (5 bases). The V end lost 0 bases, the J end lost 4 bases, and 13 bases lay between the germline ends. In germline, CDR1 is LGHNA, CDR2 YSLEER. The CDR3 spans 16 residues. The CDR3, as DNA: TGCGCCAGCAGCCAAGATTCGGACTGGCGGTACAATGAGCAGTTCTTC. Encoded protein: CASSQDSDWRYNEQFF.

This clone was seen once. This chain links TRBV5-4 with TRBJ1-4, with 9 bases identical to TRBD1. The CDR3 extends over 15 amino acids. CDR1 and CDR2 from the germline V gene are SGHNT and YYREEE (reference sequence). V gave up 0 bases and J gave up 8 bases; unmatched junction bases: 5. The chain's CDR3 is CASSLEGQGWEKLFF. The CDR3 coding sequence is TGTGCCAGCAGCTTGGAGGGACAGGGTTGGGAAAAACTGTTTTTT.

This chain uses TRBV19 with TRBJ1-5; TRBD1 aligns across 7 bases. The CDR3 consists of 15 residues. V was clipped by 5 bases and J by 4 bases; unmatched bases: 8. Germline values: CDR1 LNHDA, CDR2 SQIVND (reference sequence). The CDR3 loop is CASSHRDRGNQPQHF. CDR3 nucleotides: TGTGCCAGTAGTCACAGGGACAGAGGAAATCAGCCCCAGCATTTT.

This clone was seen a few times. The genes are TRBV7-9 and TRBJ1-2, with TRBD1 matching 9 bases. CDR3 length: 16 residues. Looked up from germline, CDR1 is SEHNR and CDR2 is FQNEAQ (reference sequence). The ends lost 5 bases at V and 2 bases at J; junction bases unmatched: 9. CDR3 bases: TGTGCCAGCAGCCCTCTCGAAGGACAGGGGAACTATGGCTACACCTTC. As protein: CASSPLEGQGNYGYTF.

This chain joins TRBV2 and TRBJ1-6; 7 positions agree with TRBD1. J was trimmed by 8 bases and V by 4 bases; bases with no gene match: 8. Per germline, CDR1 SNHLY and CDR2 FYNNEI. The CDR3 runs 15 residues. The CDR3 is CASSVGTAADSPLHF. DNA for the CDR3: TGTGCCAGCAGTGTCGGGACAGCCGCCGATTCACCCCTCCACTTT.

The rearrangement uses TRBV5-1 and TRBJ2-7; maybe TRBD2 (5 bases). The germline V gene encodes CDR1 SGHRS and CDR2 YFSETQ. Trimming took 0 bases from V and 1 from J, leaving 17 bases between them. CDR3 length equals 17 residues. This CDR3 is CASSLVGNFAGSYEQYF. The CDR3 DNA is TGCGCCAGCAGCTTGGTCGGGAACTTCGCCGGGTCCTACGAGCAGTACTTC.

The chain's CDR3 is CATSQGQVNQPQHF. For the CDR3, the DNA is TGTGCCACCAGCCAAGGACAGGTCAATCAGCCCCAGCATTTT. The chain carries TRBV15 and TRBJ1-5; 7 positions match TRBD1. This CDR3 is built from 14 residues. Germline values: CDR1 LNHNV, CDR2 YYDKDF (reference sequence). J lost 3 bases, V lost 5 bases, and 4 bases had no gene match.

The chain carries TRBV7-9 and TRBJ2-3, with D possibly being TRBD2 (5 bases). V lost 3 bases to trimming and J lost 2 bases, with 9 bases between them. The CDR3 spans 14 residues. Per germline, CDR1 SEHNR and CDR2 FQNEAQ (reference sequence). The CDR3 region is CASSFPGSTDTQYF. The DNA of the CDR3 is TGTGCCAGCAGCTTCCCGGGATCCACAGATACGCAGTATTTT.

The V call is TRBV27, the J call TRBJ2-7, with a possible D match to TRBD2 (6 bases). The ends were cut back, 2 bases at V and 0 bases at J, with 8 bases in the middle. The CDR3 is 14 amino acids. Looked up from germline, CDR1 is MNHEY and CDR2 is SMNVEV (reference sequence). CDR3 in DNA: TGTGCCAGCAGTTTACGGGAGACCTCCTACGAGCAGTACTTC. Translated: CASSLRETSYEQYF.

As DNA, the CDR3 is TGTGCCAGCAGCTCCGGACCCCCGGGGCGGGAGACCCACGAGCAGTACTTC. It translates to CASSSGPPGRETHEQYF. V gene TRBV7-2 combines with J gene TRBJ2-7; TRBD2 agrees at 7 bases. V dropped 4 bases and J dropped 5; count of bases not matched to a gene: 17. Germline V lookup: CDR1 SGHTA, CDR2 FQGNSA. The CDR3 consists of 17 residues.

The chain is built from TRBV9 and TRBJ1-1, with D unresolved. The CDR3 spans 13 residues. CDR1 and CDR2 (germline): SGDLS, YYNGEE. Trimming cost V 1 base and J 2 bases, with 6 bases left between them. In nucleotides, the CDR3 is TGTGCCAGCAGCGTAAATCCTAACACTGAAGCTTTCTTT. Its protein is CASSVNPNTEAFF.

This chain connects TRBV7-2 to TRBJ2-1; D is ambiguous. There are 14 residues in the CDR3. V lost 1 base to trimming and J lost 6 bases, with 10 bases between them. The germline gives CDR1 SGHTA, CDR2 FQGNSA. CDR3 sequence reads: CASSLEVSGNEQFF. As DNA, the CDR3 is TGTGCCAGCAGCTTAGAGGTCTCAGGCAATGAGCAGTTCTTC.